Sequencing of this TCR beta chain was carried out in a study of T cell changes during pregnancy in multiple sclerosis. The method was immunoSEQ multiplex PCR; TCRdb's version includes in-frame clones alone and lacks a portion of them. Of 75,000 to 80,000 clones listed, 89% were seen once; the top ten hold 1.9%. CDR1 and CDR2 (germline): SNHLY, FYNNEI. V was trimmed by 0 bases and J by 7 bases, leaving 24 bases between them. The CDR3 spans 18 residues. This clone was recorded only once. The sequencing here drew on peripheral blood, taken before pregnancy. The receptor's source is a female donor with multiple sclerosis, enrolled in a pregnancy study. V and J are TRBV2 and TRBJ2-5; TRBD2 might be the D (7 bases). The CDR3 DNA reads as TGTGCCAGCAGTGAAGCGCTTAGGGGGGGGGATGAGTATGCGACCCAGTACTTC. Encoded protein: CASSEALRGGDEYATQYF.